Below, 26 T cell receptor beta chains from the same sample are listed, as sequenced in a study of blood T cells in healthy people across ages. Using a J-beta primer mix together with a sample-barcoded 5' primer, a second PCR was run for about 6 to 11 cycles. TCRdb re-called the 5' RACE reads through MiXCR, storing one row per CDR3 protein. In the table there are around 1,500,000 distinct CDR3 sequences, 42% of which are singletons. Sequenced input: blood. The receptors come from a woman aged 18-29 years in good health.

This clonotype occurred many times. Germline is not matched at one junction end, which may reflect a read error. This sequence joins TRBV5-1 and TRBJ2-1; 9 bases match TRBD1. CDR3 length: 13 amino acids. Germline assignment: CDR1 SGHRS and CDR2 YFSETQ. CDR3 coding DNA: TGTGCCAGCAGCCTGGGGACAGGGAATGAGCAGTTCTTC. Translation: CASSLGTGNEQFF. Filled out from reference TRBV5-1 and TRBJ2-1, the complete variable domain reads KAGVTQTPRYLIKTRGQQVTLSCSPISGHRSVSWYQQTPGQGLQFLFEYFSETQRNKGNFPGRFSGRQFSNSRSEMNVSTLELGDSALYLCASSLGTGNEQFFGPGTRLTVL.

The J gene is TRBJ2-1, the V gene TRBV28; D is perhaps TRBD2 (6 bases). The CDR3 is 15 residues long. From germline, CDR1 is MDHEN and CDR2 SYDVKM. Trimming cost V 8 bases and J 3 bases, with 17 bases left between them. The DNA for the CDR3 is TGTGCCAGCGTTAGGGCTAGCGATTACTACAATGAGCAGTTCTTC. Residues: CASVRASDYYNEQFF. The whole variable domain, filled in from reference TRBV28 and TRBJ2-1, reads DVKVTQSSRYLVKRTGEKVFLECVQDMDHENMFWYRQDPGLGLRLIYFSYDVKMKEKGDIPEGYSVSREKKERFSLILESASTNQTSMYLCASVRASDYYNEQFFGPGTRLTVL.

The chain couples TRBV15 to TRBJ2-1; 9 bases are shared with TRBD2. Trimming cost V 1 base and J 4 bases; bases outside gene matches: 2. This CDR3 is 15 amino acids long. Germline V gives CDR1 LNHNV, CDR2 YYDKDF (reference sequence). Written as DNA, the CDR3 is TGTGCCACCAGCAGAGGAGCGGGGGGTTACAATGAGCAGTTCTTC. This codes for CATSRGAGGYNEQFF. Complete variable domain (other parts from reference TRBV15 and TRBJ2-1): DAMVIQNPRYQVTQFGKPVTLSCSQTLNHNVMYWYQQKSSQAPKLLFHYYDKDFNNEADTPDNFQSRRPNTSFCFLDIRSPGLGDTAMYLCATSRGAGGYNEQFFGPGTRLTVL.

The sample holds a few counts of this clonotype. The J gene is TRBJ1-2, the V gene TRBV28, with 7 positions matching TRBD1. The V gene's germline CDR1 is MDHEN and CDR2 SYDVKM. V shed 8 bases and J 8 bases; nucleotides not matched to a gene: 17. This CDR3 spans 15 amino acids. DNA for the CDR3: TGTGCCAGCGCAAATACCCACAGGGGCGCGGGAGGCTACACCTTC. This sequence encodes CASANTHRGAGGYTF.

This clonotype appeared a few times. This chain connects TRBV30 to TRBJ1-2, with D tentatively TRBD1 (6 bases). Germline assignment: CDR1 GTSNPN and CDR2 SVGIG (reference sequence). This CDR3 is 13 amino acids long. Trimming removed 5 bases at V and 1 base at J, with 11 bases between. The CDR3 nucleotides are TGTGCCTGGGAACAGGGAAATAACTATGGCTACACCTTC. Translated, it gives CAWEQGNNYGYTF.

This clonotype turned up a few times. J is TRBJ1-5 and V is TRBV12-3 or TRBV12-4; TRBD1 matches 10 bases. The CDR3 is 16 amino acids. The junction had 4 bases not matched to a gene; V was cut back by 5 bases and J by 0 bases. The CDR3: CASSRWTGGSNQPQHF. The DNA for the CDR3 is TGTGCCAGCAGTCGATGGACAGGGGGTAGCAATCAGCCCCAGCATTTT.

The chain uses TRBV20-1 and TRBJ2-1; D may be TRBD1 or TRBD2 (5 bases each). This CDR3 has 14 amino acids. V lost 6 bases to trimming and J lost 4 bases, with 16 bases between them. From germline, CDR1 is DFQATT and CDR2 SNEGSKA (reference sequence). The CDR3: CSAGPGTDYNEQFF. CDR3 DNA: TGCAGTGCGGGACCGGGAACAGATTACAATGAGCAGTTCTTC.

The J gene is TRBJ1-4, the V gene TRBV7-2; maybe TRBD1 (5 bases). Germline lookup yields CDR1 SGHTA and CDR2 FQGNSA. Trimming removed 5 bases from V and 8 bases from J, with 18 bases in between. The CDR3 has 15 residues. The CDR3 region is CASSPSWGGREKLFF. The CDR3 DNA sequence: TGTGCCAGCAGCCCGAGCTGGGGGGGTAGGGAAAAACTGTTTTTT.

The sample holds a few counts of this clonotype. V and J are TRBV7-9 and TRBJ2-5; 11 bases align to TRBD1. The CDR3 contains 16 residues. Trimming removed 5 bases from V and 5 bases from J; junction bases left unmatched: 10. Germline V gives CDR1 SEHNR, CDR2 FQNEAQ (reference sequence). CDR3 region: CASSPGQGARGETQYF. CDR3 nucleotides: TGTGCCAGCAGCCCTGGACAGGGGGCGAGAGGGGAGACCCAGTACTTC. Supplemented by reference TRBV7-9 and TRBJ2-5, the full variable domain reads DTGVSQNPRHKITKRGQNVTFRCDPISEHNRLYWYRQTLGQGPEFLTYFQNEAQLEKSRLLSDRFSAERPKGSFSTLEIQRTEQGDSAMYLCASSPGQGARGETQYFGPGTRLLVL.

This clonotype was observed at least ten times. The chain's CDR3 is CASSPTSSPGSHYEQYF. The DNA for the CDR3 is TGTGCCAGCAGCCCTACTTCCAGTCCGGGATCTCACTACGAGCAGTACTTC. The chain carries TRBV4-2 and TRBJ2-7; D possibly corresponds to TRBD2 (5 bases). Germline loops: CDR1 LGHNA, CDR2 YNFKEQ. The germline V and J ends were trimmed by 4 bases and 3 bases, with 22 bases remaining between them. CDR3 length equals 17 residues.

V and J are TRBV12-3 or TRBV12-4 and TRBJ2-3, with a possible D match to TRBD2 (6 bases). The V end was cut by 3 bases, the J end by 2 bases, with 18 bases between. This CDR3 is 17 amino acids long. The CDR3 region has the DNA TGTGCCAGCAGTTTGGCCGGCGGGGCCGGTGACACAGATACGCAGTATTTT. Residues: CASSLAGGAGDTDTQYF.

The V call is TRBV5-1, the J call TRBJ2-1; D is possibly TRBD2 (7 bases). The CDR3 has 17 amino acids. Germline CDR1 is SGHRS and CDR2 is YFSETQ. V lost 7 bases and J lost 1, with 21 bases in between. The CDR3 sequence: CASVPVLGGQSYNEQFF. Written as DNA, the CDR3 is TGCGCCAGCGTACCCGTTCTGGGGGGGCAGTCCTACAATGAGCAGTTCTTC.

The chain is built from TRBV18 and TRBJ2-5, with 9 bases identical to TRBD2. Looked up from germline, CDR1 is KGHSH and CDR2 is LQKENI. The CDR3 covers 17 residues. V lost 2 bases and J lost 2; bases outside the gene matches: 9. In DNA form, the CDR3 reads TGTGCCAGCTCACCATATTTCCTAGCGGGAAATCAAGAGACCCAGTACTTC. Translation: CASSPYFLAGNQETQYF.

This clonotype has more than one count but fewer than ten. The chain carries TRBV6-1 and TRBJ2-7; D gene uncertain. V was trimmed by 1 base and J by 2 bases, leaving 9 bases between them. Germline V lookup: CDR1 MNHNS, CDR2 SASEGT. The length of the CDR3 is 14 residues. The DNA for the CDR3 is TGTGCCAGCAGTGAAGGTAGTGCAACCTACGAGCAGTACTTC. This translates into CASSEGSATYEQYF.

The sample holds a few counts of this clonotype. The chain joins TRBV21-1 to TRBJ2-1; the table assigns TRBD1, which was not confirmed against the DNA. TRBV21-1 is noted as a pseudogene. The CDR3 sequence is 18 residues long. CDR3 in DNA: TGTGCCAGCAGCAAAGCCCGGGTGACGGGGGGAACCTACAATGAGCAGTTCTTC. Its protein is CASSKARVTGGTYNEQFF.

This clonotype was observed a handful of times. A clone one base away is much larger, so this may be a read error. The chain is built from TRBV6-5 and TRBJ2-7; no clear D. V was shortened by 4 bases and J by 7 bases, with 11 bases between the two germline ends. Germline CDR1 is MNHEY and CDR2 is SVGAGI. This CDR3 spans 12 amino acids. CDR3 in amino acids: CASSSVYNEQYF. CDR3 DNA: TGTGCCAGCAGTTCAGTCTACAATGAGCAGTACTTC.

The gene calls are TRBV2 and TRBJ2-3; no clear D gene. CDR1 is SNHLY, CDR2 FYNNEI, per germline. V was cut by 8 bases and J by 4 bases, with 13 bases left in between. The CDR3 contains 13 residues. Here the CDR3 reads CASDVTSPDTQYF. In DNA, the CDR3 is TGTGCCAGCGACGTTACCTCGCCAGATACGCAGTATTTT.

The J gene is TRBJ1-2, the V gene TRBV3-1; weak D call: TRBD1 (5 bases). The germline CDR1 and CDR2 sequences are LGHDT and YNNKEL (reference sequence). Trimming left V 4 bases short and J 3 bases short, with 15 bases between. The CDR3 extends over 15 amino acids. The CDR3 bases are TGTGCCAGCAGCCGGGTGGGGGAACGCGACTATGGCTACACCTTC. Translating it yields CASSRVGERDYGYTF.

The chain has TRBV12-5 and TRBJ2-7, with 8 bases aligning to TRBD2. The V gene end was trimmed by 5 bases and the J gene end by 7 bases; junction bases not matched to a gene: 16. CDR1 and CDR2 (germline): LGHNT, FRNRAP. CDR3 size: 16 residues. The chain's CDR3 is CASGNPTSDHANEQYF. The DNA of the CDR3 is TGTGCTAGTGGTAACCCGACTAGCGACCACGCGAATGAGCAGTACTTC. Filled out from reference TRBV12-5 and TRBJ2-7, the complete variable domain reads DARVTQTPRHKVTEMGQEVTMRCQPILGHNTVFWYRQTMMQGLELLAYFRNRAPLDDSGMPKDRFSAEMPDATLATLKIQPSEPRDSAVYFCASGNPTSDHANEQYFGPGTRLTVT.

The table lists this clonotype with a few counts. Being one base from a much bigger clone, this may be a read error. DNA of the CDR3: TGCAGCGTTGGGACAGGGTATGAGACCCAGTACTTC. It yields the protein CSVGTGYETQYF. The V gene is TRBV29-1, the J gene TRBJ2-5; 8 bases match TRBD1. The germline V gene has CDR1 SQVTM and CDR2 ANQGSEA. J was trimmed by 5 bases and V by 4 bases; bases with no gene match: 3. The CDR3 runs 12 residues. The complete variable domain, with remaining parts taken from reference TRBV29-1 and TRBJ2-5, reads SAVISQKPSRDICQRGTSLTIQCQVDSQVTMMFWYRQQPGQSLTLIATANQGSEATYESGFVIDKFPISRPNLTFSTLTVSNMSPEDSSIYLCSVGTGYETQYFGPGTRLLVL.

The rearrangement links TRBV5-6 to TRBJ2-7, with D perhaps TRBD2 (6 bases). The J call may be incorrect, as the DNA end agrees better with TRBJ2-5. This CDR3 spans 15 amino acids. CDR1 and CDR2 (germline): SGHDT, YYEEEE. CDR3 sequence: CASSTGWDLVETQYF. CDR3 coding DNA: TGTGCCAGCAGCACGGGGTGGGACTTGGTAGAGACCCAGTACTTC.

The rearrangement links TRBV12-3 or TRBV12-4 to TRBJ1-4; D unresolved. Trimming shortened V by 4 bases and J by 3 bases, and 6 bases separated the two germline ends. The CDR3 sequence is 13 residues long. CDR3 region: CASSSGANEKLFF. The CDR3, as DNA: TGTGCCAGCAGTTCGGGAGCTAATGAAAAACTGTTTTTT.

The rearrangement links TRBV12-3 or TRBV12-4 to TRBJ2-1; the D gene is possibly TRBD1 (6 bases). With 6 bases removed from V and 4 bases from J, the gap between germline ends came to 16 bases. CDR3 length: 15 residues. CDR3 coding DNA: TGTGCCAGCAGGCGACAGGCCGCAGTTTACAATGAGCAGTTCTTC. This translates into CASRRQAAVYNEQFF.

The chain employs TRBV4-1 and TRBJ2-5; D is undetermined. Trimming pared 0 bases from V and 11 bases from J, leaving 13 bases between. CDR3 length equals 13 residues. Germline V gene data show CDR1 as MGHRA and CDR2 as YSYEKL. The CDR3: CASSQDWAHEQYF. The CDR3, as DNA: TGCGCCAGCAGCCAAGATTGGGCCCATGAGCAGTACTTC.

This chain uses TRBV3-1 with TRBJ2-7, with TRBD2 matching over 13 bases. The trim removed 1 base at V and 3 bases at J, leaving 3 bases unmatched. This CDR3 contains 16 residues. In germline, CDR1 is LGHDT, CDR2 YNNKEL (reference sequence). The CDR3 loop is CASSQGLAGGNYEQYF. The CDR3 DNA reads TGTGCCAGCAGCCAAGGACTAGCGGGAGGAAACTACGAGCAGTACTTC.

The CDR3 loop reads CASSGDYPASYNEQFF. CDR3 nucleotide sequence: TGTGCCAGCAGTGGGGACTATCCCGCCTCCTACAATGAGCAGTTCTTC. The chain uses TRBV6-2 or TRBV6-3 and TRBJ2-1; 7 bases are a match to TRBD2. Germline V gene lookup returns CDR1 MNHEY and CDR2 SVGEGT. The V segment lost 5 bases and the J segment 0 bases; nucleotides outside the gene matches: 7. There are 16 residues in the CDR3.